Reported below is one T cell receptor (beta chain). The antigen is unknown. The test was conducted at deep level. Several immunoSEQ 96-well plates shared each subset's DNA, each plate a replicate. Assay used: immunoSEQ multiplex PCR; TCRdb lists only in-frame clones, some missing. The sample has roughly 2.4 million clones, approximately 94% seen once. This sample is drawn from a study of shared clonotypes between healthy human individuals. Whole-study results and caveats: The generation probabilities recorded for non-shared clonotypes fell below those of clonotypes shared by all four donors.

V dropped 8 bases and J dropped 7 bases, with 14 bases sitting between them. The CDR3 extends over 11 amino acids. CDR1 is SQVTM and CDR2 is ANQGSEA in the germline V gene. Negatively enriched CD4+ T cells were divided by CD45RA into naive and memory. The rearrangement links TRBV29-1 to TRBJ1-2; no reliable D call. The specimen sequenced was naive CD4+ T cells sorted from blood. The subset denotes: CD45RA+ positively selected. The sequence came from a young man in good health. CDR3 DNA sequence: TGCAGCTTTGGGGAGGGTGGTGGCTACACCTTC. Its translation is CSFGEGGGYTF.